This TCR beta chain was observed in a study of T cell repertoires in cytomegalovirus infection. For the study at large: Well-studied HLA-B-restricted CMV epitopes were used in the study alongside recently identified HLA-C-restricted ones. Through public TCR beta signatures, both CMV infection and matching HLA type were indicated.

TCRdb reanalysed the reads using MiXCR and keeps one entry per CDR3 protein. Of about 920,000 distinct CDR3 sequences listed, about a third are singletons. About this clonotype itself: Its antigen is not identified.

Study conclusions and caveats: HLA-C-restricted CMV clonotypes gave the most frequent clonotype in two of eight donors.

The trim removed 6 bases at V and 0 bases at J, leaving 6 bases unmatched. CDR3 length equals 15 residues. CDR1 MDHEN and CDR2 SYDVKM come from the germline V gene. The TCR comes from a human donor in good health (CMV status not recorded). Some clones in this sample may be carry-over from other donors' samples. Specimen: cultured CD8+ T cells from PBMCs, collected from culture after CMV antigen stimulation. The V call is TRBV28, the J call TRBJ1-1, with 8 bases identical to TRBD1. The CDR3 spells CASRVQGGVNTEAFF. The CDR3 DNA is TGTGCCAGCAGGGTACAGGGGGGGGTGAACACTGAAGCTTTCTTT.